The 32 T cell receptor beta chains below come from one sample, sequenced in a study of shared clonotypes between healthy human individuals. The table came from immunoSEQ multiplex PCR; TCRdb's copy has only in-frame clones and leaves some out. The data show some 2,100,000 clones, with approximately 96% seen just once and 0.13% held by the top ten. The sequenced sample consisted of naive CD4+ T cells sorted from blood. Subset: CD45RA+ positively selected. The receptors were gathered from a man between 18 and 35 years old in good health.

This clone appeared once. This chain joins TRBV6-1 and TRBJ2-1, with 9 positions matching TRBD2. Germline assignment: CDR1 MNHNS and CDR2 SASEGT. Losses at the gene ends were 11 bases for V and 9 bases for J; bases not matched to a gene: 11. This CDR3 contains 13 residues. The CDR3 bases are TGTGCCGCGAGGCGGCTAGCGGGGTCTGAGCAGTTCTTC. It yields the protein CAARRLAGSEQFF.

The CDR3 DNA reads as TGTGCCAGCAGCAATGTACCCCTCTATGGCTACACCTTC. Translating it yields CASSNVPLYGYTF. The genes are TRBV9 and TRBJ1-2, with unresolved D. Germline CDR1 and CDR2: SGDLS and YYNGEE. The CDR3 sequence is 13 residues long. V dropped 4 bases and J dropped 4 bases, with 11 bases sitting between them.

The V call is TRBV4-3, the J call TRBJ2-5; D is unresolved. V lost 0 bases to trimming and J lost 4 bases, with 12 bases between them. The germline gives CDR1 LGHNA, CDR2 YSLEER. CDR3 length: 15 amino acids. The CDR3 spells CASSQDLDFPETQYF. The CDR3 DNA sequence: TGCGCCAGCAGCCAAGATCTCGATTTCCCAGAGACCCAGTACTTC.

Concerning this clone itself: The sample contains more than one DNA sequence encoding this CDR3. This chain uses TRBV28 with TRBJ2-5; D tentatively fits TRBD1 or TRBD2 (5 bases each). Looked up from germline, CDR1 is MDHEN and CDR2 is SYDVKM. The CDR3 has 14 amino acids. The V end lost 4 bases, the J end lost 1 base, and 10 bases lay between the germline ends. CDR3 DNA: TGTGCCAGCAGTTCAGGGACCGTCCAAGAGACCCAGTACTTC. It specifies CASSSGTVQETQYF.

About this clone: Additional DNA sequences in this sample encode the identical CDR3. J is TRBJ1-2 and V is TRBV5-1; the D gene is possibly TRBD1 (6 bases). Germline V gene data show CDR1 as SGHRS and CDR2 as YFSETQ. With 4 bases removed from V and 4 bases from J, the gap between germline ends came to 11 bases. The CDR3 consists of 13 residues. The CDR3 loop reads CASSPVQGYGYTF. As DNA, the CDR3 is TGCGCCAGCAGCCCGGTACAGGGCTATGGCTACACCTTC.

This rearrangement joins TRBV7-9 to TRBJ1-1; D gene uncertain. CDR1 and CDR2 (germline): SEHNR, FQNEAQ (reference sequence). CDR3 length equals 14 residues. V lost 3 bases to trimming and J lost 11 bases, with 19 bases between them. The CDR3 loop reads CASSLPPAGPWAFF. CDR3 in DNA: TGTGCCAGCAGCTTGCCGCCTGCTGGGCCATGGGCTTTCTTT.

The V call is TRBV6-4, the J call TRBJ1-1; D is unresolved. CDR1 is MRHNA, CDR2 SNTAGT, per germline. The CDR3 covers 13 residues. The V gene lost 5 bases and the J gene lost 1 base, with 8 bases spanning the gap. The CDR3 DNA reads TGTGCCAGCAGTTCCACGCCGAACACTGAAGCTTTCTTT. This gives the protein CASSSTPNTEAFF.

The J gene is TRBJ2-3, the V gene TRBV4-1, with D tentatively TRBD1 (5 bases). Trimming cost V 1 base and J 4 bases, with 9 bases left between them. The CDR3 loop spans 14 amino acids. In germline, CDR1 is MGHRA, CDR2 YSYEKL. The CDR3 DNA reads as TGCGCCAGCAGCCAAGCCTGGGGCGCAGATACGCAGTATTTT. It codes for CASSQAWGADTQYF.

The gene calls are TRBV2 and TRBJ2-3; D ambiguous. The CDR3 loop spans 11 amino acids. V lost 8 bases and J 7 bases, leaving 10 bases between the germline ends. Germline values: CDR1 SNHLY, CDR2 FYNNEI. This chain's CDR3 is CASGEENTQYF. The CDR3 nucleotides read TGTGCCAGCGGAGAGGAGAATACGCAGTATTTT.

V and J are TRBV2 and TRBJ1-6; D not resolved. The length of the CDR3 is 15 residues. V lost 4 bases and J 0 bases, leaving 7 bases between the germline ends. In germline, CDR1 is SNHLY, CDR2 FYNNEI. The CDR3 loop reads CASSAGYSYNSPLHF. The DNA of the CDR3 is TGTGCCAGCAGTGCAGGCTACTCCTATAATTCACCCCTCCACTTT.

The gene calls are TRBV10-3 and TRBJ2-1; D may be TRBD1 or TRBD2 (5 bases each). The CDR3 spans 16 residues. Trimming removed 5 bases from V and 10 bases from J, with 24 bases in between. Germline V gene lookup returns CDR1 ENHRY and CDR2 SYGVKD. CDR3 nucleotides: TGTGCCATCAGTTTAGCCGGGACCGCATCAGGTGGGGAGCAGTTCTTC. Encoded protein: CAISLAGTASGGEQFF.

The chain recombines TRBV2 with TRBJ2-1; D may be TRBD1 (6 bases). V lost 6 bases to trimming and J lost 4 bases, with 13 bases between them. Germline V gives CDR1 SNHLY, CDR2 FYNNEI. CDR3 length equals 14 residues. The CDR3 nucleotides are TGTGCCAGCAGATACAGGGAGACTTACAATGAGCAGTTCTTC. This codes for CASRYRETYNEQFF.

J is TRBJ1-4 and V is TRBV6-5; D is perhaps TRBD1 (5 bases). This CDR3 is built from 13 residues. Germline assignment: CDR1 MNHEY and CDR2 SVGAGI. The V and J ends lost 9 bases and 6 bases respectively, with 14 bases between them. Here the CDR3 DNA reads TGTGCCAGTGCGGGGACGTATTATGAAAAACTGTTTTTT. Amino acid sequence: CASAGTYYEKLFF.

V gene TRBV29-1 combines with J gene TRBJ2-5; weak D call: TRBD1 (5 bases). CDR1 and CDR2 (germline): SQVTM, ANQGSEA. CDR3 length: 13 amino acids. V was clipped by 7 bases and J by 2 bases, with 14 bases between them. The CDR3 DNA reads TGCAGCGCCGTTGGGGCCGGTCAAGAGACCCAGTACTTC. Translated, it gives CSAVGAGQETQYF.

The rearrangement links TRBV5-6 to TRBJ1-6, with D uncertain. There are 15 residues in the CDR3. Between the trimmed V and J ends, which lost 3 bases and 9 bases, there was a span of 16 bases. The germline V gene encodes CDR1 SGHDT and CDR2 YYEEEE. The CDR3 DNA is TGTGCCAGCAGCTACCCGGGAGGGAAGGTTTCACCCCTCCACTTT. Protein sequence: CASSYPGGKVSPLHF. Full variable domain (rest looked up from reference TRBV5-6 and TRBJ1-6): DAGVTQSPTHLIKTRGQQVTLRCSPKSGHDTVSWYQQALGQGPQFIFQYYEEEERQRGNFPDRFSGHQFPNYSSELNVNALLLGDSALYLCASSYPGGKVSPLHFGNGTRLTVT.

This clone was recorded only once. This chain connects TRBV6-5 to TRBJ2-5, with 12 bases aligning to TRBD2. Germline CDR1 MNHEY, CDR2 SVGAGI. The ends lost 5 bases at V and 5 bases at J; junction bases unmatched: 6. CDR3 length equals 15 residues. CDR3 amino acids: CASSLAGGPGETQYF. In DNA form, the CDR3 reads TGTGCCAGCAGTCTAGCGGGGGGGCCGGGGGAGACCCAGTACTTC.

The V call is TRBV6-1, the J call TRBJ1-5, with D unclear. Germline V gene lookup returns CDR1 MNHNS and CDR2 SASEGT. The CDR3 loop spans 14 amino acids. The ends were cut back, 8 bases at V and 2 bases at J, with 13 bases in the middle. The DNA for the CDR3 is TGTGCCAGCGACATGAGCGTCGGCAATCAGCCCCAGCATTTT. Translation gives CASDMSVGNQPQHF.

The genes are TRBV28 and TRBJ1-4; maybe TRBD1 (6 bases). The CDR3 has 14 amino acids. Germline assignment: CDR1 MDHEN and CDR2 SYDVKM. V was pared by 9 bases and J by 14 bases, with 25 bases between. The CDR3 sequence is CASLKDSLAPTLFF. In nucleotides, the CDR3 is TGTGCCAGTCTAAAGGACAGTCTAGCCCCAACGCTGTTTTTT. Full variable domain (remainder filled in from reference TRBV28 and TRBJ1-4): DVKVTQSSRYLVKRTGEKVFLECVQDMDHENMFWYRQDPGLGLRLIYFSYDVKMKEKGDIPEGYSVSREKKERFSLILESASTNQTSMYLCASLKDSLAPTLFFGSGTQLSVL.

On this clone itself: Other DNA sequences within the sample encode an identical CDR3. V usage is TRBV7-9 and J usage is TRBJ1-1; TRBD1 matches at 7 bases. The CDR3 loop spans 15 amino acids. The germline V gene encodes CDR1 SEHNR and CDR2 FQNEAQ (reference sequence). After removal of 4 bases from V and 0 bases from J, the junction contained 5 bases not matched to a gene. The CDR3 coding sequence is TGTGCCAGCAGCTCCCGACAGGGAATGAACACTGAAGCTTTCTTT. It yields the protein CASSSRQGMNTEAFF. Complete variable domain (other parts from reference TRBV7-9 and TRBJ1-1): DTGVSQNPRHKITKRGQNVTFRCDPISEHNRLYWYRQTLGQGPEFLTYFQNEAQLEKSRLLSDRFSAERPKGSFSTLEIQRTEQGDSAMYLCASSSRQGMNTEAFFGQGTRLTVV.

The chain employs TRBV28 and TRBJ1-4, with 7 bases lining up with TRBD1. The V and J ends lost 6 bases and 3 bases, in that order; junction bases with no gene match: 10. Germline-derived CDR1 and CDR2 are MDHEN and SYDVKM. This CDR3 spans 16 amino acids. The CDR3 DNA follows: TGTGCCAGCAGCCTCTCGGACAGGCCTCCTAATGAAAAACTGTTTTTT. It translates to CASSLSDRPPNEKLFF.

This clone was seen just once. This rearrangement joins TRBV6-6 to TRBJ2-5, with 10 bases fitting TRBD2. Trimming took 9 bases from V and 1 from J; bases not matched to a gene: 8. The V gene's germline CDR1 is MNHNY and CDR2 SVGAGI (reference sequence). There are 15 residues in the CDR3. The CDR3, as DNA: TGTGCCAGGCCCTTAGCGGGGGGACTCCAAGAGACCCAGTACTTC. Translation gives CARPLAGGLQETQYF.

This sequence joins TRBV7-6 and TRBJ2-1; TRBD1 aligns across 10 bases. Germline CDR1 is SGHVS and CDR2 is FNYEAQ. CDR3 size: 16 residues. The V gene end was trimmed by 11 bases and the J gene end by 6 bases; junction bases not matched to a gene: 16. The CDR3 DNA sequence: TGTGCCCTTTTTGAGGCAGACAGGGACAGGGGCAATGAGCAGTTCTTC. This encodes CALFEADRDRGNEQFF.

V is TRBV28 and J is TRBJ2-7, with D unclear. Germline CDR1 reads MDHEN; CDR2 reads SYDVKM. The CDR3 loop spans 13 amino acids. V lost 2 bases to trimming and J lost 2 bases, with 7 bases between them. CDR3 residues: CASSLPGTYEQYF. For the CDR3, the DNA is TGTGCCAGCAGTTTACCCGGAACCTACGAGCAGTACTTC.

This clone was recorded only once. Other DNA variants within this sample encode the same CDR3. The CDR3 spells CASSFTSTNEKLFF. CDR3 in DNA: TGCGCCAGCAGCTTTACATCAACTAATGAAAAACTGTTTTTT. The V and J genes are TRBV5-1 and TRBJ1-4; no clear D. V lost 2 bases, J lost 0 bases, and 5 bases lay in between. Germline V CDR1 and CDR2: SGHRS, YFSETQ. The CDR3 extends over 14 amino acids.

The rearrangement uses TRBV19 and TRBJ1-5; unclear D gene. This CDR3 comprises 14 residues. Germline CDR1 and CDR2: LNHDA and SQIVND (reference sequence). V was cut by 3 bases and J by 1 base, with 7 bases left in between. As DNA, the CDR3 is TGTGCCAGTAGTATCTTTGGGAGCAATCAGCCCCAGCATTTT. It yields the protein CASSIFGSNQPQHF. Full variable domain (rest looked up from reference TRBV19 and TRBJ1-5): DGGITQSPKYLFRKEGQNVTLSCEQNLNHDAMYWYRQDPGQGLRLIYYSQIVNDFQKGDIAEGYSVSREKKESFPLTVTSAQKNPTAFYLCASSIFGSNQPQHFGDGTRLSIL.

V is TRBV5-1 and J is TRBJ1-2; 9 bases are shared with TRBD1. Germline CDR1 and CDR2: SGHRS and YFSETQ. The V and J ends lost 4 bases and 3 bases, in that order; junction bases with no gene match: 4. CDR3 length: 14 amino acids. The CDR3 DNA is TGCGCCAGCAGCAGGGACAGGGCGGACTATGGCTACACCTTC. Its translation: CASSRDRADYGYTF. Combining the CDR3 with reference TRBV5-1 and TRBJ1-2 gives the whole variable domain KAGVTQTPRYLIKTRGQQVTLSCSPISGHRSVSWYQQTPGQGLQFLFEYFSETQRNKGNFPGRFSGRQFSNSRSEMNVSTLELGDSALYLCASSRDRADYGYTFGSGTRLTVV.

The chain recombines TRBV5-4 with TRBJ1-2, with D perhaps TRBD1 (6 bases). Germline V gives CDR1 SGHNT, CDR2 YYREEE (reference sequence). V shed 0 bases and J shed 4 bases, with 10 bases lying between them. The CDR3 is 14 amino acids. The CDR3 DNA is TGTGCCAGCAGCTTGGCACAGGGCGGCTATGGCTACACCTTC. This codes for CASSLAQGGYGYTF.

V usage is TRBV28 and J usage is TRBJ1-2; D may be TRBD1 (5 bases). CDR1 and CDR2 from the germline V gene are MDHEN and SYDVKM. Trimming removed 6 bases at V and 8 bases at J, with 13 bases between. The CDR3 has 12 residues. CDR3 coding DNA: TGTGCCAGCAGGGATCCGGGGCTAGGCTACACCTTC. It specifies CASRDPGLGYTF.

This chain uses TRBV6-1 with TRBJ1-4; D is perhaps TRBD1 (6 bases). V lost 6 bases and J 5 bases, leaving 16 bases between the germline ends. Germline V gene sequence: CDR1 MNHNS, CDR2 SASEGT. The CDR3 is 15 amino acids. The CDR3 DNA sequence: TGTGCCAGCAGGAGTACAGGGATCGCGAATGAAAAACTGTTTTTT. Translating it yields CASRSTGIANEKLFF.

The chain couples TRBV11-2 to TRBJ2-4, with D perhaps matching TRBD1 (6 bases). Germline V CDR1 and CDR2: SGHAT, FQNNGV. The germline V and J ends were trimmed by 2 bases and 6 bases, with 11 bases remaining between them. This CDR3 is built from 14 residues. The CDR3 spells CASSLSDSGNIQYF. CDR3 DNA: TGTGCCAGCAGCTTATCGGACAGCGGAAACATTCAGTACTTC.

This chain joins TRBV7-2 and TRBJ2-7; D gene unclear. Germline V gives CDR1 SGHTA, CDR2 FQGNSA. CDR3 length equals 14 residues. Trimming shortened V by 1 base and J by 6 bases, and 13 bases separated the two germline ends. CDR3 protein: CASSLGESLGEQYF. The CDR3 bases are TGTGCCAGCAGCTTAGGTGAGAGCCTGGGCGAGCAGTACTTC.

This chain links TRBV19 with TRBJ1-1, with D tentatively TRBD1 (6 bases). Germline V lookup: CDR1 LNHDA, CDR2 SQIVND (reference sequence). The CDR3 runs 14 residues. Trimming cost V 4 bases and J 5 bases, with 14 bases left between them. The CDR3 spells CASSTHRQATEAFF. For the CDR3, the DNA is TGTGCCAGTAGTACCCACAGACAGGCGACTGAAGCTTTCTTT. Using reference TRBV19 and TRBJ1-1 for the parts outside the CDR3, the full variable domain is DGGITQSPKYLFRKEGQNVTLSCEQNLNHDAMYWYRQDPGQGLRLIYYSQIVNDFQKGDIAEGYSVSREKKESFPLTVTSAQKNPTAFYLCASSTHRQATEAFFGQGTRLTVV.